The 20 T cell receptor beta chains given below trace back to one sample, sequenced in a study of cytomegalovirus exposure and HLA in healthy donors. PCR amplification relied on 60 Vbeta primers (plus 13 Jbeta primers). Sequencing was performed with immunoSEQ multiplex PCR; in TCRdb, only in-frame clones are kept and a portion is missing. Of more than 140,000 clones listed, 64% are singletons. Sequenced: PBMCs. These receptors were collected from a woman aged 25 to 39 in good health and CMV-seropositive.

The chain recombines TRBV6-4 with TRBJ2-1, with D perhaps TRBD2 (5 bases). The V and J ends lost 2 bases and 12 bases respectively, with 17 bases between them. Germline values: CDR1 MRHNA, CDR2 SNTAGT. The CDR3 spans 14 residues. The CDR3 DNA reads as TGTGCCAGCAGTGACAGTGGGTCTAGCAACGGGCAGTTCTTC. Translating gives CASSDSGSSNGQFF.

This clone was recorded a few times. The chain has TRBV6-5 and TRBJ1-5; 7 nucleotides match TRBD1. The CDR3 spans 14 residues. The V gene's germline CDR1 is MNHEY and CDR2 SVGAGI. V lost 5 bases and J lost 5; bases outside the gene matches: 6. The CDR3 DNA follows: TGTGCCAGCAGTACTAAAACAGGGGATCAGCCCCAGCATTTT. Its translation: CASSTKTGDQPQHF.

J is TRBJ2-4 and V is TRBV6-4, with TRBD2 identical over 11 bases. This CDR3 region has 17 residues. CDR1 MRHNA and CDR2 SNTAGT come from the germline V gene. Trimming took 5 bases from V and 6 from J; bases not matched to a gene: 12. CDR3 region: CASSRWCLAGGLNIQYF. CDR3 nucleotides: TGTGCCAGCAGTAGGTGGTGTTTAGCGGGGGGGCTAAACATTCAGTACTTC.

The chain couples TRBV9 to TRBJ1-1; TRBD1 aligns across 9 bases. V lost 4 bases, J lost 1 base, and 2 bases stayed unmatched. Germline V gene data show CDR1 as SGDLS and CDR2 as YYNGEE. The CDR3 sequence is 14 residues long. This chain's CDR3 is CASSSQGANTEAFF. The CDR3 nucleotides read TGTGCCAGCAGCTCACAGGGGGCGAACACTGAAGCTTTCTTT.

V gene TRBV13 combines with J gene TRBJ2-7; 10 nucleotides line up with TRBD2. The CDR3 runs to 16 residues. CDR1 is PRHDT, CDR2 FYEKMQ, per germline (reference sequence). V shed 2 bases and J 4 bases; nucleotides not matched to a gene: 8. The CDR3 sequence: CASSLLAGVSGYEQYF. The CDR3 bases are TGTGCCAGCAGCTTACTAGCGGGAGTAAGTGGGTACGAGCAGTACTTC.

This chain links TRBV30 with TRBJ2-7; maybe TRBD2 (6 bases). Germline V gene sequence: CDR1 GTSNPN, CDR2 SVGIG (reference sequence). The CDR3 consists of 14 residues. V dropped 1 base and J dropped 5 bases, with 15 bases sitting between them. CDR3 in DNA: TGTGCCTGGAGTGAGGTTCGGGGGTCCGACGAGCAGTACTTC. Translation: CAWSEVRGSDEQYF.

V and J are TRBV9 and TRBJ1-3; D not resolved. CDR3 size: 14 residues. Germline CDR1 SGDLS, CDR2 YYNGEE. V dropped 2 bases and J dropped 1 base, with 7 bases sitting between them. Here the CDR3 reads CASSVAGSGNTIYF. The CDR3 DNA is TGTGCCAGCAGCGTGGCGGGTTCTGGAAACACCATATATTTT.

For the CDR3, the DNA is TGCGCCAGCAGCCCCTGGGCGAATACCGGCTCCTACAATGAGCAGTTCTTC. This translates into CASSPWANTGSYNEQFF. The chain uses TRBV4-1 and TRBJ2-1; no firm D call. The germline V gene encodes CDR1 MGHRA and CDR2 YSYEKL. Trimming removed 4 bases from V and 0 bases from J, with 16 bases in between. The CDR3 loop spans 17 amino acids.

The chain carries TRBV6-5 and TRBJ1-2; D possibly corresponds to TRBD1 (6 bases). Germline CDR1 is MNHEY and CDR2 is SVGAGI. V lost 5 bases and J 2 bases, leaving 12 bases between the germline ends. The CDR3 consists of 14 residues. CDR3 in amino acids: CASSPGTSNYGYTF. In nucleotides, the CDR3 is TGTGCCAGCAGTCCCGGGACATCCAACTATGGCTACACCTTC.

CDR3 loop: CASSQGPLLGLAGGRDTQYF. For the CDR3, the DNA is TGCGCCAGCAGCCAAGGGCCCCTCTTGGGACTAGCGGGGGGGCGAGATACGCAGTATTTT. The chain is built from TRBV4-1 and TRBJ2-3; 16 bases line up with TRBD2. There are 20 residues in the CDR3. V shed 1 base and J 5 bases; nucleotides not matched to a gene: 12. The V gene's germline CDR1 is MGHRA and CDR2 YSYEKL.

V and J are TRBV5-1 and TRBJ2-2; D unclear. The germline V gene has CDR1 SGHRS and CDR2 YFSETQ. V was cut by 0 bases and J by 0 bases, with 9 bases left in between. CDR3 length: 16 amino acids. The CDR3 reads CASSLEHATNTGELFF. The DNA for the CDR3 is TGCGCCAGCAGCTTGGAGCACGCCACGAACACCGGGGAGCTGTTTTTT.

V usage is TRBV5-4 and J usage is TRBJ2-2; D unclear. CDR3 length: 14 residues. Trimming removed 0 bases at V and 8 bases at J, with 11 bases between. Germline V gene sequence: CDR1 SGHNT, CDR2 YYREEE (reference sequence). CDR3 sequence: CASSLDISPGELFF. The CDR3 nucleotides read TGTGCCAGCAGCTTGGACATCTCACCGGGGGAGCTGTTTTTT.

V gene TRBV25-1 combines with J gene TRBJ1-3; D remains unclear. The CDR3 covers 16 residues. V was clipped by 3 bases and J by 4 bases, with 16 bases between them. From germline, CDR1 is MGHDK and CDR2 SYGVNS. The CDR3 loop reads CASSDRRSGLGNTIYF. The CDR3 nucleotides are TGTGCCAGCAGTGACAGACGCTCAGGATTAGGAAACACCATATATTTT.

The rearrangement uses TRBV11-3 and TRBJ1-1; tentative D call: TRBD1 (6 bases). Between the trimmed V and J ends, which lost 3 bases and 4 bases, there was a span of 15 bases. Germline assignment: CDR1 SGHNT and CDR2 YENEEA. This CDR3 contains 15 residues. CDR3: CASSFHRVRSTEAFF. The CDR3 DNA follows: TGTGCCAGCAGCTTTCACAGGGTCCGGAGCACTGAAGCTTTCTTT.

This clone was picked up one time. This chain links TRBV5-1 with TRBJ1-1, with D possibly matching TRBD1 (5 bases). CDR1 is SGHRS, CDR2 YFSETQ, per germline. V was pared by 1 base and J by 4 bases, with 11 bases between. The CDR3 has 14 residues. CDR3 nucleotides: TGCGCCAGCAGCTTGAACGGGGGTGGCACTGAAGCTTTCTTT. It yields the protein CASSLNGGGTEAFF.

The chain combines TRBV18 with TRBJ2-4, with 9 bases lining up with TRBD1. The junction had 12 bases not matched to a gene; V was cut back by 3 bases and J by 0 bases. Germline lookup yields CDR1 KGHSH and CDR2 LQKENI. The CDR3 has 19 residues. The CDR3 coding sequence is TGTGCCAGCTCACCTGGGACAGGGACCCTAGCCCTAGCCAAAAACATTCAGTACTTC. Translating gives CASSPGTGTLALAKNIQYF.

V and J are TRBV20-1 and TRBJ2-1, with D hard to call. V lost 5 bases, J lost 8 bases, and 10 bases lay in between. This CDR3 is 11 amino acids long. The germline gives CDR1 DFQATT, CDR2 SNEGSKA (reference sequence). As DNA, the CDR3 is TGCAGTGCTTCCCGTTCGGATGAGCAGTTCTTC. Translating it yields CSASRSDEQFF.

This clone has a handful of counts. This chain links TRBV28 with TRBJ2-1; D possibly corresponds to TRBD1 (6 bases). Trimming removed 5 bases at V and 3 bases at J, with 23 bases between. Germline V gene lookup returns CDR1 MDHEN and CDR2 SYDVKM. CDR3 size: 18 residues. Written as DNA, the CDR3 is TGTGCCAGCAGTGGGGAATCCCGGGACAAGGGATACTACAATGAGCAGTTCTTC. Its protein is CASSGESRDKGYYNEQFF.

The chain has TRBV5-1 and TRBJ2-1, with a possible D match to TRBD2 (6 bases). The V end was cut by 4 bases, the J end by 4 bases, with 24 bases between. The CDR3 is 18 amino acids. From germline, CDR1 is SGHRS and CDR2 YFSETQ. CDR3 DNA sequence: TGCGCCAGCAGCCCGGACGGCCTAGCGAGAGATTTATACAATGAGCAGTTCTTC. As protein: CASSPDGLARDLYNEQFF.

This chain links TRBV5-8 with TRBJ2-5; 11 bases align to TRBD1. The V gene end was trimmed by 4 bases and the J gene end by 3 bases; junction bases not matched to a gene: 5. CDR1 SGHTS and CDR2 YDEGEE come from the germline V gene. The CDR3 totals 15 residues. The CDR3 spells CASSRRTGGEETQYF. The CDR3 DNA is TGTGCCAGCAGCAGACGGACAGGGGGCGAAGAGACCCAGTACTTC.